These 32 T cell receptor beta chains share one sample of origin, sequenced in a study of cytomegalovirus exposure and HLA in healthy donors (dated by TCRdb to 2015 to 2018). Library preparation employed the immunoSEQ multiplex PCR assay. A mixture of 60 forward primers for TCR Vbeta segments and 13 reverse primers for TCR Jbeta segments was used in the multiplex PCR. As stored in TCRdb, this immuneACCESS dataset retains in-frame rearrangements with V and J assigned. A fraction of the clones does not appear; measured against another copy, unresolved V genes explain less than half of the discrepancy, and the remainder lacks a known reason. For this sample the table gives 50,000 or so clones, of which 72% were detected only once. Less than 9.5% of the sample is taken by the ten largest. Material for sequencing was PBMCs. These receptors were collected from a woman aged 45 to 65 in good health and CMV-seronegative.

The rearrangement uses TRBV5-1 and TRBJ2-2; TRBD2 matches at 9 bases. Germline V gene lookup returns CDR1 SGHRS and CDR2 YFSETQ. This CDR3 has 17 amino acids. V was pared by 4 bases and J by 5 bases, with 12 bases of the junction left unmatched. This CDR3 is CASSRRVAGEETGELFF. DNA for the CDR3: TGCGCCAGCAGCCGCCGGGTAGCGGGAGAAGAAACCGGGGAGCTGTTTTTT.

This clone was seen once. The chain uses TRBV7-2 and TRBJ1-5; TRBD1 matches at 10 bases. The V gene's germline CDR1 is SGHTA and CDR2 FQGNSA. The ends lost 1 base at V and 1 base at J; junction bases unmatched: 10. This CDR3 contains 19 residues. CDR3 loop: CASSLVAGTGASSNQPQHF. DNA of the CDR3: TGTGCCAGCAGCTTAGTAGCTGGGACAGGGGCGTCGAGCAATCAGCCCCAGCATTTT. Supplemented by reference TRBV7-2 and TRBJ1-5, the full variable domain reads GAGVSQSPSNKVTEKGKDVELRCDPISGHTALYWYRQSLGQGLEFLIYFQGNSAPDKSGLPSDRFSAERTGGSVSTLTIQRTQQEDSAVYLCASSLVAGTGASSNQPQHFGDGTRLSIL.

In this sample, this clone is large. This CDR3 is also generated by other DNA sequences in the sample. The chain couples TRBV27 to TRBJ2-7; a possible D gene is TRBD1 (5 bases). Germline CDR1 MNHEY, CDR2 SMNVEV (reference sequence). The CDR3 loop spans 14 amino acids. V lost 2 bases, J lost 3 bases, and 11 bases lay in between. The CDR3 region has the DNA TGTGCCAGCAGTTTACAGGGTGCAAACTACGAGCAGTACTTC. It is translated as CASSLQGANYEQYF.

The chain joins TRBV6-5 to TRBJ1-1; D unresolved. The germline CDR1 and CDR2 sequences are MNHEY and SVGAGI. Trimming left V 0 bases short and J 0 bases short, with 11 bases between. The CDR3 extends over 16 amino acids. CDR3 residues: CASSYSGYPMNTEAFF. CDR3 DNA: TGTGCCAGCAGTTACTCCGGGTACCCCATGAACACTGAAGCTTTCTTT.

The rearrangement joins TRBV9 to TRBJ2-1; the D gene is possibly TRBD1 (5 bases). There are 15 residues in the CDR3. Between the trimmed V and J ends, which lost 4 bases and 1 base, there was a span of 12 bases. The germline V gene encodes CDR1 SGDLS and CDR2 YYNGEE. The CDR3, as DNA: TGTGCCAGCAGCTACGGACCAGGGTCCTACAATGAGCAGTTCTTC. Its protein is CASSYGPGSYNEQFF.

Concerning this clone itself: This same CDR3 is encoded by further DNA sequences in the sample. The chain has TRBV7-9 and TRBJ2-3, with 11 bases fitting TRBD2. The ends lost 5 bases at V and 1 base at J; junction bases unmatched: 2. CDR3 length: 15 amino acids. Germline CDR1 reads SEHNR; CDR2 reads FQNEAQ (reference sequence). Written as DNA, the CDR3 is TGTGCCAGCAGCACGACTAGCGGGGGCACAGATACGCAGTATTTT. This codes for CASSTTSGGTDTQYF.

This clone was seen only a few times. This chain links TRBV2 with TRBJ2-1; tentative D call: TRBD2 (6 bases). V lost 10 bases, J lost 9 bases, and 25 bases lay in between. This CDR3 contains 15 residues. Germline CDR1 is SNHLY and CDR2 is FYNNEI. Written as DNA, the CDR3 is TGTGCCACCCGTGTTGATACGGGAGTGCGGAGTGAGCAGTTCTTC. This encodes CATRVDTGVRSEQFF.

The rearrangement joins TRBV30 to TRBJ2-1, with TRBD1 identical over 7 bases. The length of the CDR3 is 16 residues. Trimming at V came to 2 bases and at J to 7 bases, leaving 14 bases not matched to a gene. From germline, CDR1 is GTSNPN and CDR2 SVGIG (reference sequence). CDR3 sequence: CAWSYGNPGTVNEQFF. CDR3 sequence (DNA): TGTGCCTGGAGTTACGGGAATCCTGGGACAGTTAATGAGCAGTTCTTC. Full variable domain (outside the CDR3, taken from reference TRBV30 and TRBJ2-1): SQTIHQWPATLVQPVGSPLSLECTVEGTSNPNLYWYRQAAGRGLQLLFYSVGIGQISSEVPQNLSASRPQDRQFILSSKKLLLSDSGFYLCAWSYGNPGTVNEQFFGPGTRLTVL.

The DNA of the CDR3 is TGTGCCAGCAGCTTAACAGGAGAGCCCGGAGAGACCCAGTACTTC. It yields the protein CASSLTGEPGETQYF. The gene calls are TRBV7-3 and TRBJ2-5; D remains ambiguous. This CDR3 has 15 amino acids. V lost 0 bases and J 4 bases, leaving 12 bases between the germline ends. Per germline, CDR1 SGHTA and CDR2 FQGTGA.

This clone was detected only once. The chain joins TRBV9 to TRBJ2-1, with 10 bases fitting TRBD2. This CDR3 is 16 amino acids long. Germline V gives CDR1 SGDLS, CDR2 YYNGEE. V lost 2 bases to trimming and J lost 7 bases; unmatched junction nucleotides: 9. CDR3 in amino acids: CASSVTQSGGGNEQFF. The CDR3 coding sequence is TGTGCCAGCAGCGTGACTCAAAGCGGGGGGGGTAATGAGCAGTTCTTC. Together with reference TRBV9 and TRBJ2-1, the CDR3 gives the full variable domain: DSGVTQTPKHLITATGQRVTLRCSPRSGDLSVYWYQQSLDQGLQFLIQYYNGEERAKGNILERFSAQQFPDLHSELNLSSLELGDSALYFCASSVTQSGGGNEQFFGPGTRLTVL.

The chain carries TRBV7-8 and TRBJ2-3; the match to TRBD1 covers 7 bases. The CDR3 covers 12 residues. V gave up 5 bases and J gave up 5 bases; unmatched junction bases: 1. Germline loops: CDR1 SGHVS, CDR2 FQNEAQ. The CDR3 spells CASSAGGDTQYF. The CDR3, as DNA: TGTGCCAGCAGCGCAGGGGGAGATACGCAGTATTTT.

The chain uses TRBV5-1 and TRBJ1-2; D is unresolved. V gave up 6 bases and J gave up 0 bases, with 6 bases separating them. Germline CDR1 is SGHRS and CDR2 is YFSETQ. This CDR3 has 12 residues. CDR3 DNA sequence: TGCGCCAGCAAGAGCTCTAACTATGGCTACACCTTC. It yields the protein CASKSSNYGYTF.

The chain joins TRBV7-9 to TRBJ2-5; D is perhaps TRBD2 (5 bases). V lost 4 bases to trimming and J lost 5 bases, with 17 bases between them. Germline V gene data show CDR1 as SEHNR and CDR2 as FQNEAQ (reference sequence). The CDR3 sequence is 15 residues long. The CDR3 is CASSWLSRGRETQYF. CDR3 bases: TGTGCCAGCAGCTGGCTTAGTCGGGGAAGGGAGACCCAGTACTTC.

V and J are TRBV7-6 and TRBJ2-4; 9 bases match TRBD1. The J segment lost 8 bases and the V segment lost 5 bases, leaving 7 bases of the junction unmatched. The CDR3 spans 14 residues. Germline CDR1 reads SGHVS; CDR2 reads FNYEAQ. DNA of the CDR3: TGTGCCAGCAGCCCAACGACAGGGGGAGACATTCAGTACTTC. This encodes CASSPTTGGDIQYF.

Turning to this clone: The identical CDR3 is also encoded by other nucleotide sequences in the sample. The rearrangement uses TRBV28 and TRBJ2-7, with a tentative D call TRBD1 (6 bases). With 7 bases removed from V and 3 bases from J, the gap between germline ends came to 10 bases. The CDR3 totals 12 residues. Looked up from germline, CDR1 is MDHEN and CDR2 is SYDVKM. CDR3 protein: CASKTGSYEQYF. CDR3 nucleotide sequence: TGTGCCAGCAAAACAGGGAGCTACGAGCAGTACTTC.

About this clone itself: Given the absence of the conserved phenylalanine or tryptophan at the CDR3 end, a read error is likely. The DNA is left out, because the CDR3 cannot be placed on it with certainty; the CDR3 is given as TCRdb lists it. This chain uses TRBV5-1 with TRBJ2-7; no check of the table's D call, TRBD2, against the DNA was made. The germline V gene encodes CDR1 SGHRS and CDR2 YFSETQ. The CDR3 has 9 amino acids, counting both end residues. The CDR3 here is CASSLGAAT.

The V and J genes are TRBV2 and TRBJ2-7; tentative D call: TRBD2 (6 bases). The germline V and J ends were trimmed by 7 bases and 3 bases, with 10 bases remaining between them. Germline values: CDR1 SNHLY, CDR2 FYNNEI. The length of the CDR3 is 12 residues. The CDR3 reads CASTQGGYEQYF. CDR3 DNA: TGTGCCAGCACCCAGGGAGGCTACGAGCAGTACTTC. Full variable domain (rest looked up from reference TRBV2 and TRBJ2-7): EPEVTQTPSHQVTQMGQEVILRCVPISNHLYFYWYRQILGQKVEFLVSFYNNEISEKSEIFDDQFSVERPDGSNFTLKIRSTKLEDSAMYFCASTQGGYEQYFGPGTRLTVT.

The chain joins TRBV5-4 to TRBJ1-3, with 8 nucleotides matching TRBD1. Germline V CDR1 and CDR2: SGHNT, YYREEE (reference sequence). After removal of 3 bases from V and 6 bases from J, the junction contained 8 bases not matched to a gene. This CDR3 contains 15 residues. The CDR3 region is CASSSGGGGPNTIYF. CDR3 nucleotide sequence: TGTGCCAGCAGCTCAGGGGGCGGAGGTCCAAACACCATATATTTT.

This chain links TRBV9 with TRBJ2-3; 7 positions agree with TRBD2. The CDR3 consists of 14 residues. Looked up from germline, CDR1 is SGDLS and CDR2 is YYNGEE. Losses at the gene ends were 3 bases for V and 6 bases for J; bases not matched to a gene: 7. CDR3 sequence (DNA): TGTGCCAGCAGCGCGGGGGGATCTATGGATACGCAGTATTTT. This encodes CASSAGGSMDTQYF.

The chain is built from TRBV18 and TRBJ2-5; D is unclear. Germline V lookup: CDR1 KGHSH, CDR2 LQKENI. The V gene lost 3 bases and the J gene lost 2 bases, with 7 bases spanning the gap. The CDR3 is 13 residues long. The DNA for the CDR3 is TGTGCCAGCTCACCGACATTTCAAGAGACCCAGTACTTC. Translating gives CASSPTFQETQYF.

The V gene is TRBV5-1, the J gene TRBJ2-1; TRBD1 agrees at 7 bases. The CDR3 extends over 16 amino acids. Trimming cost V 2 bases and J 7 bases; bases outside gene matches: 12. Per the germline V gene, CDR1 is SGHRS and CDR2 is YFSETQ. The CDR3 here is CASSFVRGGHGNEQFF. CDR3 DNA sequence: TGCGCCAGCAGCTTTGTTCGAGGGGGCCATGGGAATGAGCAGTTCTTC. The full variable domain, completed using reference TRBV5-1 and TRBJ2-1, is KAGVTQTPRYLIKTRGQQVTLSCSPISGHRSVSWYQQTPGQGLQFLFEYFSETQRNKGNFPGRFSGRQFSNSRSEMNVSTLELGDSALYLCASSFVRGGHGNEQFFGPGTRLTVL.

V and J are TRBV7-2 and TRBJ2-3, with 11 bases identical to TRBD2. Germline lookup yields CDR1 SGHTA and CDR2 FQGNSA. This CDR3 spans 15 amino acids. The V gene end was trimmed by 6 bases and the J gene end by 0 bases; junction bases not matched to a gene: 2. This chain's CDR3 is CASSGTSGSTDTQYF. CDR3 DNA: TGTGCCAGCAGTGGGACTAGCGGTAGCACAGATACGCAGTATTTT.

On this clone: Because it lacks the conserved phenylalanine or tryptophan at the end, this CDR3 is likely a read error. This chain connects TRBV29-1 to TRBJ2-6; no firm D call. The CDR3 runs 16 residues. Germline CDR1 SQVTM, CDR2 ANQGSEA. V was cut by 0 bases and J by 1 base, with 10 bases left in between. CDR3 DNA sequence: TGCAGCGTTGAAGACGGAATCCCTTCTGGGGCCAACGTCCTGACTGTC. Amino acids: CSVEDGIPSGANVLTV.

V is TRBV9 and J is TRBJ2-1; no firm D call. In germline, CDR1 is SGDLS, CDR2 YYNGEE. The CDR3 is made up of 16 amino acids. V was clipped by 0 bases and J by 0 bases, with 10 bases between them. DNA of the CDR3: TGTGCCAGCAGCGTAGGTTTCCCGGGCTCCTACAATGAGCAGTTCTTC. Its translation is CASSVGFPGSYNEQFF.

In its sample, this clone was seen a few times. The chain is built from TRBV6-6 and TRBJ1-1; TRBD1 might be the D (5 bases). Germline CDR1 reads MNHNY; CDR2 reads SVGAGI (reference sequence). Trimming stripped 6 bases from V and 1 base from J, with 15 bases between. The CDR3 runs 15 residues. DNA for the CDR3: TGTGCCAGCAGCCCGGGGGGGGTTGGGAACACTGAAGCTTTCTTT. Residues: CASSPGGVGNTEAFF.

This clone has just one count. This chain links TRBV5-1 with TRBJ1-2, with D perhaps matching TRBD1 (5 bases). CDR1 and CDR2 (germline): SGHRS, YFSETQ. Trimming pared 0 bases from V and 4 bases from J, leaving 13 bases between. The CDR3 has 15 residues. The CDR3 nucleotides read TGCGCCAGCAGCTTGGAGCCAGGGAACGGCTATGGCTACACCTTC. Its translation: CASSLEPGNGYGYTF.

This clone was recorded a few times. The J gene is TRBJ1-4, the V gene TRBV6-5; D is ambiguous. CDR1 and CDR2 (germline): MNHEY, SVGAGI. The V end was cut by 9 bases, the J end by 3 bases, with 17 bases between. This CDR3 region has 15 residues. CDR3 DNA sequence: TGTGCCAGTGCGGTCAACCTCGGAGCTAATGAAAAACTGTTTTTT. Encoded protein: CASAVNLGANEKLFF.

The genes are TRBV5-1 and TRBJ2-3; 7 bases map to TRBD1. Germline trimming cut 1 base from V and 5 bases from J; bases unmatched to any gene: 7. The CDR3 covers 15 residues. The germline V gene encodes CDR1 SGHRS and CDR2 YFSETQ. The CDR3: CASSLRQGSQDTQYF. In nucleotides, the CDR3 is TGCGCCAGCAGCTTGCGACAGGGCAGTCAAGATACGCAGTATTTT.

This chain joins TRBV28 and TRBJ2-5; TRBD2 agrees at 8 bases. Per the germline V gene, CDR1 is MDHEN and CDR2 is SYDVKM. Germline trimming cut 7 bases from V and 6 bases from J; bases unmatched to any gene: 10. The CDR3 sequence is 14 residues long. The CDR3 sequence: CASTETGGQKTQYF. In DNA, the CDR3 is TGTGCCAGCACCGAAACGGGGGGGCAGAAGACCCAGTACTTC.

The chain joins TRBV28 to TRBJ2-2; tentative D call: TRBD2 (5 bases). With 6 bases removed from V and 6 bases from J, the gap between germline ends came to 14 bases. There are 14 residues in the CDR3. Germline CDR1 MDHEN, CDR2 SYDVKM. This CDR3 is CASSPYGVAGELFF. The CDR3, as DNA: TGTGCCAGCAGCCCCTACGGGGTCGCCGGGGAGCTGTTTTTT.

The chain uses TRBV6-6 and TRBJ2-7; 7 nucleotides agree with TRBD1. From germline, CDR1 is MNHNY and CDR2 SVGAGI (reference sequence). With V trimmed by 6 bases and J by 5 bases, 13 bases remained unmatched. The CDR3 is 15 amino acids. In DNA, the CDR3 is TGTGCCAGCAGCCCCGGGACAGTTAGAGGGGACGAGCAGTACTTC. Translated: CASSPGTVRGDEQYF.

V gene TRBV7-2 combines with J gene TRBJ2-1, with TRBD2 matching 9 bases. The CDR3 is 15 residues long. The V segment lost 4 bases and the J segment 5 bases; nucleotides outside the gene matches: 6. Germline loops: CDR1 SGHTA, CDR2 FQGNSA. CDR3 sequence (DNA): TGTGCCAGCAGCTGGCGGGGGGGCGGTAACAATGAGCAGTTCTTC. It encodes CASSWRGGGNNEQFF. Complete variable domain (other parts from reference TRBV7-2 and TRBJ2-1): GAGVSQSPSNKVTEKGKDVELRCDPISGHTALYWYRQSLGQGLEFLIYFQGNSAPDKSGLPSDRFSAERTGGSVSTLTIQRTQQEDSAVYLCASSWRGGGNNEQFFGPGTRLTVL.